These 21 T cell receptor beta chains were sequenced from one sample in a study of blood T cell repertoires in COVID-19. Libraries were prepared by immunoSEQ multiplex PCR; TCRdb keeps only in-frame clonotypes and omits some of them. Here the sample spans fewer than 200,000 clones, roughly 84% being singletons. The sequenced sample consisted of peripheral blood. All receptors come from an elderly woman with acute or convalescent COVID-19.

V gene TRBV11-2 combines with J gene TRBJ2-3; the D is unclear. CDR1 and CDR2 from the germline V gene are SGHAT and FQNNGV. This CDR3 is built from 14 residues. Trimming removed 3 bases at V and 4 bases at J, with 11 bases between. Here the CDR3 DNA reads TGTGCCAGCAGCTTCGAGGCCCTCGCAGATACGCAGTATTTT. This sequence encodes CASSFEALADTQYF. The full variable domain, its missing parts supplied by reference TRBV11-2 and TRBJ2-3, is EAGVAQSPRYKIIEKRQSVAFWCNPISGHATLYWYQQILGQGPKLLIQFQNNGVVDDSQLPKDRFSAERLKGVDSTLKIQPAKLEDSAVYLCASSFEALADTQYFGPGTRLTVL.

This clone was counted once. V gene TRBV21-1 combines with J gene TRBJ2-7; the tabulated D call, TRBD2, remains unverified against the DNA. TRBV21-1 is marked as a pseudogene. This CDR3 region has 17 residues. The CDR3 protein is CASSKVGVEGFGYEQYF. The CDR3 bases are TGTGCCAGCAGCAAAGTTGGGGTAGAGGGTTTTGGGTACGAGCAGTACTTC.

As concerns this clone: Other nucleotide sequences from this sample produce the same CDR3. The V gene is TRBV13, the J gene TRBJ1-5, with 8 bases lining up with TRBD1. Germline V gives CDR1 PRHDT, CDR2 FYEKMQ (reference sequence). CDR3 length: 17 amino acids. The ends lost 0 bases at V and 0 bases at J; junction bases unmatched: 4. The CDR3 loop reads CASSLGTGGNSNQPQHF. In DNA, the CDR3 is TGTGCCAGCAGCTTAGGCACAGGGGGAAATAGCAATCAGCCCCAGCATTTT.

The gene calls are TRBV24-1 and TRBJ1-1, with D tentatively TRBD1 (6 bases). Germline CDR1 KGHDR, CDR2 SFDVKD. The V end was cut by 7 bases, the J end by 1 base, with 9 bases between. The CDR3 sequence is 13 residues long. CDR3 amino acids: CATRRGRNTEAFF. In DNA form, the CDR3 reads TGTGCCACCAGGAGGGGGAGGAACACTGAAGCTTTCTTT.

CDR3 region: CASSDNRGSWNSPLHF. The CDR3 region has the DNA TGCGCCAGCAGTGATAACAGGGGATCTTGGAATTCACCCCTCCACTTT. V and J are TRBV10-2 and TRBJ1-6, with TRBD1 matching over 7 bases. CDR1 is WSHSY and CDR2 is SAAADI in the germline V gene. The CDR3 has 16 residues. With 3 bases clipped from V and 7 bases from J, the junction kept 9 bases outside the gene matches.

This CDR3 reads CASSLAGGQTYSGANVLTF. The CDR3 DNA reads as TGCGCCAGCAGCTTGGCCGGGGGACAGACCTACTCTGGGGCCAACGTCCTGACTTTC. V usage is TRBV5-1 and J usage is TRBJ2-6; D possibly corresponds to TRBD1 (7 bases). This CDR3 region has 19 residues. From germline, CDR1 is SGHRS and CDR2 YFSETQ. Trimming removed 0 bases at V and 0 bases at J, with 16 bases between.

The rearrangement joins TRBV2 to TRBJ1-5; D not certain. The V and J ends lost 2 bases and 7 bases respectively, with 12 bases between them. This CDR3 spans 14 amino acids. Germline loops: CDR1 SNHLY, CDR2 FYNNEI. The CDR3 DNA reads as TGTGCCAGCAGTGAACATAGGAGGAGCCAGCCCCAGCATTTT. This codes for CASSEHRRSQPQHF.

The gene calls are TRBV4-3 and TRBJ2-3; 9 bases agree with TRBD2. V shed 1 base, J shed 1 base, and the junction held 0 bases outside the gene matches. The length of the CDR3 is 15 residues. Germline loops: CDR1 LGHNA, CDR2 YSLEER. CDR3 protein: CASSQGLAGTDTQYF. The CDR3 DNA sequence: TGCGCCAGCAGCCAAGGACTAGCGGGCACAGATACGCAGTATTTT.

The chain joins TRBV12-5 to TRBJ2-3; 11 nucleotides align to TRBD2. This CDR3 contains 18 residues. Germline values: CDR1 LGHNT, CDR2 FRNRAP. V trimming: 0 bases; J trimming: 1 base; junction bases outside the gene matches: 6. CDR3 sequence (DNA): TGTGCTAGTGGTTTGGTACAGGGTAGCGGGGGGGGCACAGATACGCAGTATTTT. Amino acid sequence: CASGLVQGSGGGTDTQYF. Based on the CDR3 plus reference TRBV12-5 and TRBJ2-3, the full variable domain is DARVTQTPRHKVTEMGQEVTMRCQPILGHNTVFWYRQTMMQGLELLAYFRNRAPLDDSGMPKDRFSAEMPDATLATLKIQPSEPRDSAVYFCASGLVQGSGGGTDTQYFGPGTRLTVL.

This chain uses TRBV4-1 with TRBJ2-3; 7 positions match TRBD2. The CDR3 has 14 residues. The V segment lost 3 bases and the J segment 2 bases; nucleotides outside the gene matches: 2. Germline values: CDR1 MGHRA, CDR2 YSYEKL. CDR3 loop: CASSHRDYTDTQYF. The CDR3 coding sequence is TGCGCCAGCAGCCATAGGGACTACACAGATACGCAGTATTTT.

The rearrangement uses TRBV24-1 and TRBJ2-3, with TRBD2 identical over 8 bases. CDR1 is KGHDR, CDR2 SFDVKD, per germline. Losses at the gene ends were 4 bases for V and 10 bases for J; bases not matched to a gene: 15. The CDR3 consists of 16 residues. In DNA, the CDR3 is TGTGCCACCAGTGAAAGCACCCGGGAGGGCCCCAAGGCGCAGTATTTT. As protein: CATSESTREGPKAQYF.

The chain employs TRBV13 and TRBJ1-6, with 11 bases aligning to TRBD1. CDR1 is PRHDT, CDR2 FYEKMQ, per germline (reference sequence). CDR3 length equals 14 residues. Losses at the gene ends were 6 bases for V and 7 bases for J; bases not matched to a gene: 2. CDR3 residues: CASRGQGGNSPLHF. CDR3 nucleotides: TGTGCCAGCAGGGGACAGGGGGGGAATTCACCCCTCCACTTT.

The gene calls are TRBV15 and TRBJ2-3; D may be TRBD2 (6 bases). This CDR3 contains 16 residues. Trimming took off 0 bases at V and 5 bases at J, with 15 bases between the two ends. From germline, CDR1 is LNHNV and CDR2 YYDKDF (reference sequence). Here the CDR3 reads CATSRDKRRDGDTQYF. Here the CDR3 DNA reads TGTGCCACCAGCAGAGATAAGCGGCGGGATGGAGATACGCAGTATTTT.

The gene calls are TRBV5-1 and TRBJ1-2, with 9 bases lining up with TRBD1. CDR3 size: 16 residues. Germline assignment: CDR1 SGHRS and CDR2 YFSETQ. Trimming at V came to 0 bases and at J to 5 bases, leaving 8 bases not matched to a gene. CDR3 region: CASSLAGTGPRYGYTF. In DNA, the CDR3 is TGCGCCAGCAGCTTGGCTGGGACAGGGCCTAGGTATGGCTACACCTTC.

The chain combines TRBV7-2 with TRBJ2-5, with a tentative D call TRBD1 (5 bases). Trimming shortened V by 4 bases and J by 2 bases, and 14 bases separated the two germline ends. CDR1 SGHTA and CDR2 FQGNSA come from the germline V gene. The CDR3 is 15 residues long. Here the CDR3 reads CASSSQGVDQETQYF. The DNA of the CDR3 is TGTGCCAGCAGCTCCCAGGGTGTAGATCAAGAGACCCAGTACTTC.

The chain uses TRBV3-1 (or the pseudogene TRBV3-2) and TRBJ2-5; 14 nucleotides align to TRBD2. J was trimmed by 5 bases and V by 3 bases; bases with no gene match: 5. Germline V gene lookup returns CDR1 LGHDT and CDR2 YNNKEL (reference sequence). The CDR3 consists of 16 residues. As DNA, the CDR3 is TGTGCCAGCAGCCATCCGGGACTAGCGGGGGCTGAGACCCAGTACTTC. It encodes CASSHPGLAGAETQYF.

In its sample, this clone was seen once. V usage is TRBV6-5 and J usage is TRBJ1-5; no clear D. V was cut by 0 bases and J by 4 bases, with 4 bases left in between. Germline CDR1 MNHEY, CDR2 SVGAGI. The CDR3 consists of 13 residues. CDR3: CASSYSANQPQHF. The CDR3 nucleotides read TGTGCCAGCAGTTACTCGGCTAATCAGCCCCAGCATTTT.

V is TRBV6-2 or TRBV6-3 and J is TRBJ1-2, with 8 bases lining up with TRBD1. CDR1 MNHEY and CDR2 SVGEGT come from the germline V gene. CDR3 length equals 15 residues. V was pared by 2 bases and J by 8 bases, with 10 bases of the junction left unmatched. CDR3 bases: TGTGCCAGCAGTTACCTGAGGCAGGGGGCGCGCGGCTACACCTTC. Its protein is CASSYLRQGARGYTF.

CDR3 nucleotides: TGTGCCACCAGTGATGGGCAGGGTCGGGAGCAGTACTTC. Residues: CATSDGQGREQYF. The rearrangement uses TRBV24-1 and TRBJ2-7, with a possible D match to TRBD1 (5 bases). The CDR3 totals 13 residues. V shed 3 bases and J shed 7 bases, with 12 bases lying between them. Germline V CDR1 and CDR2: KGHDR, SFDVKD.

The chain joins TRBV9 to TRBJ1-1; 9 bases fit TRBD1. From germline, CDR1 is SGDLS and CDR2 YYNGEE. This CDR3 is 15 amino acids long. Trimming cost V 0 bases and J 3 bases; bases outside gene matches: 3. CDR3 amino acids: CASSVEQGAYTEAFF. The DNA for the CDR3 is TGTGCCAGCAGCGTAGAACAGGGGGCGTACACTGAAGCTTTCTTT.

The V gene is TRBV6-5, the J gene TRBJ1-5; unclear D gene. The V end was cut by 6 bases, the J end by 7 bases, with 10 bases between. The CDR3 totals 12 residues. CDR1 and CDR2 from the germline V gene are MNHEY and SVGAGI. In nucleotides, the CDR3 is TGTGCCAGCAGGTTAATCTCCCAGCCCCAGCATTTT. It codes for CASRLISQPQHF.